The sample holds a few counts of the clone carrying this T cell receptor beta chain. The antigen is undetermined. Assay: immunoSEQ multiplex PCR; the TCRdb copy retains only in-frame clones and omits some. The data contain roughly 66,000 clones, 88% of them seen just once; the ten biggest clones take up around 5.1%. This sample was taken from a study of T cell responses to AZD1222 COVID-19 vaccine. Germline loops: CDR1 SQVTM, CDR2 ANQGSEA. This CDR3 region has 13 residues. The trim removed 5 bases at V and 5 bases at J, leaving 7 bases unmatched. Overall study results and limits: Spike-specific TCR breadth rose after two AZD1222 doses, and depth rose as well. In a largely white British group with more females than males, clonal diversity was possibly underestimated. Targeting of unmutated variant regions was reportedly seen in nearly half of spike-specific TCRs. After the peak T cell response, and only then, were repertoires sampled.

Sequenced here: peripheral blood, sampled 28 days after the second dose of the MenACWY control vaccine. The V call is TRBV29-1, the J call TRBJ2-7; the match to TRBD1 covers 9 bases. The sequence derives from an adult who received the MenACWY meningococcal vaccine as a control. This chain's CDR3 is CSVRGQGGNEQYF. CDR3 DNA: TGCAGCGTTCGGGGACAGGGCGGGAACGAGCAGTACTTC.